This T cell receptor (beta chain) is drawn from a study of control samples from healthy donors and cancer patients. CDR1 is SQVTM and CDR2 is ANQGSEA in the germline V gene. This CDR3 comprises 13 residues. J gave up 5 bases and V 6 bases, and 9 bases lay outside the gene matches. TCRdb's table, derived via immunoSEQ multiplex PCR, lists solely in-frame clones and lacks some. Here the sample spans under 130,000 clones, more than 85% being singletons. This clone was picked up one time. Sequenced sample: PBMCs. The J gene is TRBJ1-2, the V gene TRBV29-1; 7 bases map to TRBD1. The receptor's source is a man in his sixties with lung cancer. This chain's CDR3 is CSVITGTVYGYTF. CDR3 DNA sequence: TGCAGCGTCATTACCGGGACAGTGTATGGCTACACCTTC. The full variable domain, completed using reference TRBV29-1 and TRBJ1-2, is SAVISQKPSRDICQRGTSLTIQCQVDSQVTMMFWYRQQPGQSLTLIATANQGSEATYESGFVIDKFPISRPNLTFSTLTVSNMSPEDSSIYLCSVITGTVYGYTFGSGTRLTVV.